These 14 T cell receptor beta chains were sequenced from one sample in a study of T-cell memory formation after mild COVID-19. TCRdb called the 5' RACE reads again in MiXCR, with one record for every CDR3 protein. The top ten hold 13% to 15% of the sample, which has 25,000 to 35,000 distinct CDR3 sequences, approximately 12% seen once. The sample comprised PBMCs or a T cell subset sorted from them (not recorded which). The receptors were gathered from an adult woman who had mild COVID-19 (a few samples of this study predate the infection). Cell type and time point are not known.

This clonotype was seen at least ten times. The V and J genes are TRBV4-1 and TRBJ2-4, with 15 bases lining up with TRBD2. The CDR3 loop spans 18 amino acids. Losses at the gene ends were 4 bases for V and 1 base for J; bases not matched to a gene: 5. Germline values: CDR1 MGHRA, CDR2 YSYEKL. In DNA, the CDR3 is TGCGCCAGCAGCCTGGGACTAGCGGGGGGCTCGGCCAAAAACATTCAGTACTTC. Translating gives CASSLGLAGGSAKNIQYF.

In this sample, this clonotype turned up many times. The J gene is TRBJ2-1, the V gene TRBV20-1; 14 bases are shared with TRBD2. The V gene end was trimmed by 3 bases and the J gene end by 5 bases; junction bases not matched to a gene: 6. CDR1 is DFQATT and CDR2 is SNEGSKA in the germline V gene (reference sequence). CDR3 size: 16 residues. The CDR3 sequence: CSARTSGGALDNEQFF. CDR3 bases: TGCAGTGCTAGGACTAGCGGGGGGGCGCTCGACAATGAGCAGTTCTTC.

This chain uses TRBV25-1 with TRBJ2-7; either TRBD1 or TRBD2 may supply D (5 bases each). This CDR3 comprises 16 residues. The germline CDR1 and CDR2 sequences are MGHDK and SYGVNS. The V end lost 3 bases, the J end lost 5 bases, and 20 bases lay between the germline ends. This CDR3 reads CASSDPISGLLNEQYF. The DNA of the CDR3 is TGTGCCAGCAGTGACCCGATCTCGGGGCTTCTGAACGAGCAGTACTTC.

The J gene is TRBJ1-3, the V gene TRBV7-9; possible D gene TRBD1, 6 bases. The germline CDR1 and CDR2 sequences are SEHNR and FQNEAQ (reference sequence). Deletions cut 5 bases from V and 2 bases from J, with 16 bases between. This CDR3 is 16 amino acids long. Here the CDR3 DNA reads TGTGCCAGCAGCCTACAGGGTATAGCTGCTGGAAACACCATATATTTT. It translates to CASSLQGIAAGNTIYF.

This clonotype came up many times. The CDR3 nucleotides read TGTGCCAGCCTTGGGACAGCCACCGACACTGAAGCTTTCTTT. It translates to CASLGTATDTEAFF. This chain uses TRBV6-6 with TRBJ1-1; 7 bases are shared with TRBD1. Germline-derived CDR1 and CDR2 are MNHNY and SVGAGI (reference sequence). Germline trimming cut 8 bases from V and 3 bases from J; bases unmatched to any gene: 9. The CDR3 is 14 residues long.

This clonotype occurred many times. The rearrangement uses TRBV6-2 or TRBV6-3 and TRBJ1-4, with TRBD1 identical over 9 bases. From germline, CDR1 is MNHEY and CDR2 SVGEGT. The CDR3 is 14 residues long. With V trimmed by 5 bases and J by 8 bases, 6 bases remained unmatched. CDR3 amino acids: CASSEQGAQEKLFF. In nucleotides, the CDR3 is TGTGCCAGCAGTGAACAGGGGGCGCAAGAAAAACTGTTTTTT.

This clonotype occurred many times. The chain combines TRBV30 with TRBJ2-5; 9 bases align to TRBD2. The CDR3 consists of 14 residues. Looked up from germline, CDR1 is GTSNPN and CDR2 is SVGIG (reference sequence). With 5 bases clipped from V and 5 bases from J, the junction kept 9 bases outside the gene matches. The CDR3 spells CAWSQGLAGETQYF. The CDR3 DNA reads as TGTGCCTGGTCCCAGGGACTAGCTGGTGAGACCCAGTACTTC.

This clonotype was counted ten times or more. CDR3 sequence (DNA): TGCAGTGCTAGACCCCGGCGCACAGGGACTGTGAACACCGGGGAGCTGTTTTTT. Its translation is CSARPRRTGTVNTGELFF. The chain carries TRBV20-1 and TRBJ2-2; possibly TRBD1 or TRBD2 for D (6 bases each). CDR1 and CDR2 from the germline V gene are DFQATT and SNEGSKA (reference sequence). The CDR3 sequence is 18 residues long. The V end was cut by 2 bases, the J end by 1 base, with 20 bases between.

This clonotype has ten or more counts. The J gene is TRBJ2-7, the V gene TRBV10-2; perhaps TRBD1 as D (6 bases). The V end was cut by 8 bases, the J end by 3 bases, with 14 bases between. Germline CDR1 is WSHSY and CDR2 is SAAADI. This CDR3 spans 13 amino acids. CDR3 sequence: CASLRDTGYEQYF. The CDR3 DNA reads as TGCGCCAGCTTACGGGACACCGGCTACGAGCAGTACTTC.

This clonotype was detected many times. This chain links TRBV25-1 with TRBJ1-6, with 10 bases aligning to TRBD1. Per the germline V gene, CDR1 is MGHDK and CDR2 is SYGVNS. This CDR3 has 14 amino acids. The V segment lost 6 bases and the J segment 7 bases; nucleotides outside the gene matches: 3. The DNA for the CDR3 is TGTGCCAGCAGGACAGGGGGCTCCAATTCACCCCTCCACTTT. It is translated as CASRTGGSNSPLHF.

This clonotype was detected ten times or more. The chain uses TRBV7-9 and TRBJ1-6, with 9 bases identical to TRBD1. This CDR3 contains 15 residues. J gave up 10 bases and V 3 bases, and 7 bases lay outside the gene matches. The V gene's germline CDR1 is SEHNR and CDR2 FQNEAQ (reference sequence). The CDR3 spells CASSLDRGSGSPLHF. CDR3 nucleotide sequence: TGTGCCAGCAGCTTGGACAGGGGCTCGGGGTCACCCCTCCACTTT.

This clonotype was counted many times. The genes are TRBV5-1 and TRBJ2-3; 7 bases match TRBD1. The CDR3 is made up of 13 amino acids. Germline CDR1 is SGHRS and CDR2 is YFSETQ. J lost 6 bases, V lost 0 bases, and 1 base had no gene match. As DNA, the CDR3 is TGCGCCAGCAGCTTGGCCAGGGGGGATACGCAGTATTTT. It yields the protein CASSLARGDTQYF.

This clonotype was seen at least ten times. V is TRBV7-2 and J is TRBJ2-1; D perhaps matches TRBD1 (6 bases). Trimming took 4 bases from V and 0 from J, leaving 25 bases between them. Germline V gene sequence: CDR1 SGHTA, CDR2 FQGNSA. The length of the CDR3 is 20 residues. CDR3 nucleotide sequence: TGTGCCAGCAGCTCTCCACGGACAGCGAGGACCAGAAGCTCCTACAATGAGCAGTTCTTC. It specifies CASSSPRTARTRSSYNEQFF.

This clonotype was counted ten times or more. CDR3: CASGTGDYNSPLHF. For the CDR3, the DNA is TGCGCCAGCGGCACAGGGGACTATAATTCACCCCTCCACTTT. The chain combines TRBV5-1 with TRBJ1-6, with 7 bases identical to TRBD1. J was trimmed by 3 bases and V by 7 bases; bases with no gene match: 4. Per the germline V gene, CDR1 is SGHRS and CDR2 is YFSETQ. The CDR3 runs to 14 residues. The entire variable domain, with the rest obtained from reference TRBV5-1 and TRBJ1-6, is as follows: KAGVTQTPRYLIKTRGQQVTLSCSPISGHRSVSWYQQTPGQGLQFLFEYFSETQRNKGNFPGRFSGRQFSNSRSEMNVSTLELGDSALYLCASGTGDYNSPLHFGNGTRLTVT.